The entry below describes one T cell receptor (beta chain). With iRepertoire HTBI primers and Arm-PCR of CDR3 regions, TCR beta libraries were built. TCRdb used MiXCR to reprocess the multiplex PCR reads, holding one entry per CDR3 protein. Of hundreds of thousands of distinct CDR3 sequences listed, less than 20% were seen once; the top ten hold around 19%. This sample was included in a study of regulatory T cells in long-lasting Graves disease. Specified time point: newly diagnosed GD, antithyroid drugs for less than 3 months. From RNA extracted from PBMCs, the TCR library was made. V gave up 3 bases and J gave up 9 bases, with 13 bases separating them. Germline V gene data show CDR1 as SGHNT and CDR2 as YYREEE (reference sequence). The CDR3 is 14 residues long. A further study also used this sample, focusing on T cells in Graves' hyperthyroidism and ophthalmopathy. According to that study: Blood also carried most thyroid clonotypes expanded above 0.001.

The origin of this receptor is a woman aged 30 to 39 with Graves disease. V usage is TRBV5-4 and J usage is TRBJ1-6, with D perhaps matching TRBD1 (5 bases). The sample consisted of peripheral blood mononuclear cells (PBMCs), taken at new diagnosis, from a patient treated with antithyroid drugs. CDR3 residues: CASSSGGAVSPLHF. CDR3 coding DNA: TGTGCCAGCAGCTCTGGAGGGGCGGTTTCACCCCTCCACTTT.